These T cell receptor beta chains were read from a single sample in a study of regulatory dendritic cells for organ transplantation. No antigen has been identified for these receptors. Here immunoSEQ multiplex PCR was the method, and the copy in TCRdb shows in-frame clones only, minus some. This table holds approximately 4,400 clones, 71% found once. The specimen sequenced was memory CD8+ T cells from blood cultured with dendritic cells. The receptors shown here come from a human donor in good health. Both conserved end residues are part of each CDR3. Each record gives: D gene, clone size, V gene, J gene, CDR3 DNA, CDR3 protein. The D gene is left open where the match is weak. Clone size is stated in some rows and not others, as once, few, many or a class when expanded.

d_gene: NA
abundance: NA
v_gene: TRBV11-3
j_gene: TRBJ2-1
CDR3nt: TGTGCCAGCAGCTCCCCACCCCGGTGGGGGGGCGCCTATGAGCAGTTCTTC
CDR3aa: CASSSPPRWGGAYEQFF

d_gene: NA
abundance: NA
v_gene: TRBV11-2
j_gene: TRBJ1-4
CDR3nt: TGTGCCAGCAGCATACAATTCGGGGCGTCTGAAAAACTGTTTTTT
CDR3aa: CASSIQFGASEKLFF

d_gene: NA
abundance: NA
v_gene: TRBV4-1
j_gene: TRBJ1-5
CDR3nt: TGCGCCAGCAGCCTTACAACACAGGGATTAAATCAGCCCCAGCATTTT
CDR3aa: CASSLTTQGLNQPQHF

d_gene: NA
abundance: NA
v_gene: TRBV7-9
j_gene: TRBJ1-5
CDR3nt: TGTGCCAGCAGCTCAGCAGGGTTTGGGCAGCCCCAGCATTTT
CDR3aa: CASSSAGFGQPQHF

d_gene: NA
abundance: NA
v_gene: TRBV7-9
j_gene: TRBJ2-5
CDR3nt: TGTGCCAGCAGCTCCTCGGGGCGCCTCGAGACCCAGTACTTC
CDR3aa: CASSSSGRLETQYF

d_gene: NA
abundance: NA
v_gene: TRBV7-9
j_gene: TRBJ1-4
CDR3nt: TGTGCCAGCAGCCAGTCCGGGCAGCATGAAAAACTGTTTTTT
CDR3aa: CASSQSGQHEKLFF

d_gene: TRBD1
abundance: NA
v_gene: TRBV7-6
j_gene: TRBJ1-5
CDR3nt: TGTGCCAGCAGCCCGCTGACAGGGCCGAATCAGCCCCAGCATTTT
CDR3aa: CASSPLTGPNQPQHF

d_gene: NA
abundance: NA
v_gene: TRBV7-8
j_gene: TRBJ1-5
CDR3nt: TGTGCCAGCAGCTTAGAACGTCAGCCCCAGCATTTT
CDR3aa: CASSLERQPQHF

d_gene: TRBD1
abundance: NA
v_gene: TRBV13
j_gene: TRBJ2-7
CDR3nt: TGTGCCAGCAGCTCACGCGACAGGGCTATCAACGAGCAGTACTTC
CDR3aa: CASSSRDRAINEQYF

d_gene: NA
abundance: NA
v_gene: TRBV6-6
j_gene: TRBJ2-1
CDR3nt: TGTGCCAGCGGGGCGGCGGATATTAATGAGCAGTTCTTC
CDR3aa: CASGAADINEQFF

d_gene: NA
abundance: NA
v_gene: TRBV6-4
j_gene: TRBJ2-3
CDR3nt: TGTGCCAGCAGTGACTCGAGTAGCTCAAGCACAGATACGCAGTATTTT
CDR3aa: CASSDSSSSSTDTQYF

d_gene: TRBD1
abundance: NA
v_gene: TRBV4-2
j_gene: TRBJ1-6
CDR3nt: TGTGCCAGCAGCCAAGAGGACAGGGATAATTCACCCCTCCACTTT
CDR3aa: CASSQEDRDNSPLHF

d_gene: NA
abundance: NA
v_gene: TRBV7-8
j_gene: TRBJ2-1
CDR3nt: TGTGCCAGCAGCCTAACCACGGGAGTTCCCCCTGGTGAGCAGTTCTTC
CDR3aa: CASSLTTGVPPGEQFF

d_gene: TRBD2
abundance: NA
v_gene: TRBV6-4
j_gene: TRBJ2-3
CDR3nt: TGTGCCAGCAGCGTTACTAGCGGGGGTACAGATACGCAGTATTTT
CDR3aa: CASSVTSGGTDTQYF

d_gene: TRBD1
abundance: few
v_gene: TRBV7-9
j_gene: TRBJ2-1
CDR3nt: TGTGCCAGCAGCCCAAAAGACGGAGGGGGACAGGGTAACAATGAGCAGTTCTTC
CDR3aa: CASSPKDGGGQGNNEQFF

d_gene: NA
abundance: few
v_gene: TRBV19
j_gene: TRBJ2-3
CDR3nt: TGTGCCAGTAGGTCGAACTGGGATACGCAGTATTTT
CDR3aa: CASRSNWDTQYF

d_gene: NA
abundance: NA
v_gene: TRBV30
j_gene: TRBJ2-2
CDR3nt: TGTGCCTGGGACGGTGGGGCGAACACCGGGGAGCTGTTTTTT
CDR3aa: CAWDGGANTGELFF

d_gene: NA
abundance: NA
v_gene: TRBV27
j_gene: TRBJ1-1
CDR3nt: TGTGCCAGCAGACAGGGAGGCACTGAAGCTTTCTTT
CDR3aa: CASRQGGTEAFF

d_gene: TRBD2
abundance: NA
v_gene: TRBV18
j_gene: TRBJ2-2
CDR3nt: TGTGCCAGCTCACCACCGATCCTAGCGGGAGTATTTCACGGGGAGCTGTTTTTT
CDR3aa: CASSPPILAGVFHGELFF

d_gene: NA
abundance: NA
v_gene: TRBV28
j_gene: TRBJ2-3
CDR3nt: TGTGCCAGCAGTTTCGCTTTTGATACGCAGTATTTT
CDR3aa: CASSFAFDTQYF

d_gene: NA
abundance: NA
v_gene: TRBV12-5
j_gene: TRBJ2-7
CDR3nt: TGTGCTAGTGGCGACAGCGGACAGTCCTACGAGCAGTACTTC
CDR3aa: CASGDSGQSYEQYF

d_gene: NA
abundance: NA
v_gene: TRBV11-2
j_gene: TRBJ2-1
CDR3nt: TGTGCCAGCAGCCCCTTTCCCGAACGTCCCTACAATGAGCAGTTCTTC
CDR3aa: CASSPFPERPYNEQFF

d_gene: NA
abundance: NA
v_gene: TRBV15
j_gene: TRBJ1-1
CDR3nt: TGTGCCACCAGCAACGAAGGAAAGGTACGGTTGAACACTGAAGCTTTCTTT
CDR3aa: CATSNEGKVRLNTEAFF

d_gene: NA
abundance: NA
v_gene: TRBV28
j_gene: TRBJ2-7
CDR3nt: TGTGCCAGCAGTTTGGTTCGGACAGTAGTCCACGAGCAGTACTTC
CDR3aa: CASSLVRTVVHEQYF

d_gene: TRBD2
abundance: few
v_gene: TRBV6-4
j_gene: TRBJ2-3
CDR3nt: TGTGCCAGCAGTGACTCTAGCGGGGGGGATACGCAGTATTTT
CDR3aa: CASSDSSGGDTQYF

d_gene: NA
abundance: NA
v_gene: TRBV19
j_gene: TRBJ1-1
CDR3nt: TGTGCCAGTAGTATAGTGATCGGGGGCAACACTGAAGCTTTCTTT
CDR3aa: CASSIVIGGNTEAFF

d_gene: NA
abundance: NA
v_gene: TRBV12-5
j_gene: TRBJ2-1
CDR3nt: TGTGCTAGTGGTCGCGAGGGGGCCTACAATGAGCAGTTCTTC
CDR3aa: CASGREGAYNEQFF

d_gene: NA
abundance: NA
v_gene: TRBV28
j_gene: TRBJ2-3
CDR3nt: TGTGCCAGCAACCAGTGGGGAGATACGCAGTATTTT
CDR3aa: CASNQWGDTQYF

d_gene: TRBD2
abundance: NA
v_gene: TRBV7-9
j_gene: TRBJ2-5
CDR3nt: TGTGCCAGCAGCTTAAGTTACGGGGGGGAGACCCAGTACTTC
CDR3aa: CASSLSYGGETQYF

d_gene: NA
abundance: NA
v_gene: TRBV4-2
j_gene: TRBJ2-2
CDR3nt: TGTGCCAGCAGCCAAGAGTCAGACAACACCGGGGAGCTGTTTTTT
CDR3aa: CASSQESDNTGELFF

d_gene: TRBD2
abundance: NA
v_gene: TRBV6-6
j_gene: TRBJ2-3
CDR3nt: TGTGCCAGCAGGAAGAGCGGGGGGACTACAGATACGCAGTATTTT
CDR3aa: CASRKSGGTTDTQYF

d_gene: TRBD2
abundance: NA
v_gene: TRBV7-9
j_gene: TRBJ2-1
CDR3nt: TGTGCCAGCAGGTACGCGGGGGCCTACAATGAGCAGTTCTTC
CDR3aa: CASRYAGAYNEQFF

d_gene: NA
abundance: NA
v_gene: TRBV27
j_gene: TRBJ2-1
CDR3nt: TGTGCCAGCAGCCCCCAACCCCTATCGTACAATGAGCAGTTCTTC
CDR3aa: CASSPQPLSYNEQFF

d_gene: TRBD1
abundance: NA
v_gene: TRBV7-7
j_gene: TRBJ2-3
CDR3nt: TGTGCTAGCAGCTCCGGGACAGGACGATCAGATACGCAGTATTTT
CDR3aa: CASSSGTGRSDTQYF

d_gene: TRBD1
abundance: NA
v_gene: TRBV10-2
j_gene: TRBJ2-3
CDR3nt: TGCGCCAGCAGTGAGTTTAGGGGGCTGGCAGATACGCAGTATTTT
CDR3aa: CASSEFRGLADTQYF

d_gene: NA
abundance: NA
v_gene: TRBV4-2
j_gene: TRBJ1-1
CDR3nt: TGTGCCAGCAGCCCCGAACACCTTAGTGAAGCTTTCTTT
CDR3aa: CASSPEHLSEAFF

d_gene: NA
abundance: NA
v_gene: TRBV30
j_gene: TRBJ2-2
CDR3nt: TGTGCCTGGAGTGGGGGGACCCGAACCGGGGAGCTGTTTTTT
CDR3aa: CAWSGGTRTGELFF

d_gene: NA
abundance: NA
v_gene: TRBV19
j_gene: TRBJ2-1
CDR3nt: TGTGCCAGTAGTATAGATCCGAATGAGCAGTTCTTC
CDR3aa: CASSIDPNEQFF

d_gene: NA
abundance: large
v_gene: TRBV4-2
j_gene: TRBJ2-7
CDR3nt: TGTGCCAGCAGCCAAGTTGGAACAGGGCCCTACGAGCAGTACTTC
CDR3aa: CASSQVGTGPYEQYF

d_gene: TRBD2
abundance: NA
v_gene: TRBV27
j_gene: TRBJ2-3
CDR3nt: TGTGCCAGCAGTTCTTTCTTATACTGGCGGGAGAGCACAGATACGCAGTATTTT
CDR3aa: CASSSFLYWRESTDTQYF

d_gene: TRBD2
abundance: NA
v_gene: TRBV29-1
j_gene: TRBJ2-7
CDR3nt: TGCAGCGTATTGGGGGGGACGGCCAGCTCCTACGAGCAGTACTTC
CDR3aa: CSVLGGTASSYEQYF